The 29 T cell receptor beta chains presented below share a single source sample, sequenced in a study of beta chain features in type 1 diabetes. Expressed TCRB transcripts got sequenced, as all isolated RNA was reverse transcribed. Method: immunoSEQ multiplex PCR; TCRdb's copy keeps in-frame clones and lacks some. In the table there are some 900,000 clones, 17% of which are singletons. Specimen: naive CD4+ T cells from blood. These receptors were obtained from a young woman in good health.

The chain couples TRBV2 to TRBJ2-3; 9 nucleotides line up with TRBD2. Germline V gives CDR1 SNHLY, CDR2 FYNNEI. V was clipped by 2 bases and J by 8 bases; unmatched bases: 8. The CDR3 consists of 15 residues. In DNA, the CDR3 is TGTGCCAGCAGTGAATGGCGGGAGGGCCTAGGTACGCAGTATTTT. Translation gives CASSEWREGLGTQYF.

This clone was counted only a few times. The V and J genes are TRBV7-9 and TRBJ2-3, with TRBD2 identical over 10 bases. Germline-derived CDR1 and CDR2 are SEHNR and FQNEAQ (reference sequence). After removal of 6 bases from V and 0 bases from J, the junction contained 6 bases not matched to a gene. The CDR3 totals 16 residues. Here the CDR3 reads CASSPHSGRSTDTQYF. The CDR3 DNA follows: TGTGCCAGCAGTCCCCATAGCGGGAGGAGCACAGATACGCAGTATTTT.

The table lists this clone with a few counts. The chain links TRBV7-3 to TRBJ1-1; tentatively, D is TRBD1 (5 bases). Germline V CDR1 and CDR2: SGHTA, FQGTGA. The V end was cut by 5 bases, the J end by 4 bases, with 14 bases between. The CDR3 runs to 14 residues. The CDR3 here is CASSPGTLGTEAFF. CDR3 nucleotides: TGTGCCAGCAGCCCGGGGACCCTTGGCACTGAAGCTTTCTTT.

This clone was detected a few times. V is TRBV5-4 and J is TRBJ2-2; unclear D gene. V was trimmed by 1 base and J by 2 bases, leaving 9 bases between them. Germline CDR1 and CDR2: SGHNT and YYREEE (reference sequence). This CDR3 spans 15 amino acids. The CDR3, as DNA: TGTGCCAGCAGCTTGAGTTGGGCCAACACCGGGGAGCTGTTTTTT. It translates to CASSLSWANTGELFF.

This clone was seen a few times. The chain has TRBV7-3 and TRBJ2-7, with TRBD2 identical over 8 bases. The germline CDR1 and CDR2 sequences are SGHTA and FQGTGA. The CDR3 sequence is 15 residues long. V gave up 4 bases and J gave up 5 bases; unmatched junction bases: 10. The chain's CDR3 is CASSSGLGPPHEQYF. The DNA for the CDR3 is TGTGCCAGCAGCTCGGGACTAGGACCGCCCCACGAGCAGTACTTC.

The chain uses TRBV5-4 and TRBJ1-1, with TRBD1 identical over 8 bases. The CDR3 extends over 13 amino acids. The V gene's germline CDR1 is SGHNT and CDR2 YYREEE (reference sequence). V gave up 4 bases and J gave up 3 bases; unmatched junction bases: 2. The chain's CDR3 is CASSEDRDTEAFF. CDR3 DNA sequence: TGTGCCAGCAGCGAGGACAGGGACACTGAAGCTTTCTTT.

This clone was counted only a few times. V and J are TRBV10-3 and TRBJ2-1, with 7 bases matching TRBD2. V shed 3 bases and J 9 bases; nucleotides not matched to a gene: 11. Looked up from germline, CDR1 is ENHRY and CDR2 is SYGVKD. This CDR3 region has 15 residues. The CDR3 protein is CAISDTSESITEQFF. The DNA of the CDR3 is TGTGCCATCAGTGATACTAGCGAGAGTATAACTGAGCAGTTCTTC.

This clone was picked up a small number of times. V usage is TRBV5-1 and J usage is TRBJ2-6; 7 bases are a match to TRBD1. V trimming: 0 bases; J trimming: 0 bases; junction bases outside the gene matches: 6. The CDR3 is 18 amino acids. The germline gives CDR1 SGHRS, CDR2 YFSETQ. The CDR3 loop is CASSLVGGQSSGANVLTF. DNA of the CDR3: TGCGCCAGCAGCTTGGTAGGGGGACAGAGCTCTGGGGCCAACGTCCTGACTTTC.

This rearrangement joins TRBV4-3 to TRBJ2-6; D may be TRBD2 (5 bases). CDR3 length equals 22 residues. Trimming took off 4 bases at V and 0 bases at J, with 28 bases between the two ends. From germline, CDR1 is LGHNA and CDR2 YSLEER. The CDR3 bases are TGCGCCAGCAGCCCCTCCTCGGACCTGAGCGGCCTCTTACACTCTGGGGCCAACGTCCTGACTTTC. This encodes CASSPSSDLSGLLHSGANVLTF.

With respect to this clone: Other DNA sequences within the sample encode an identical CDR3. The CDR3 DNA reads TGTGCCAGCAGCCAAGACTTCGCTAGCGGGAGGGCCTTCACAGATACGCAGTATTTT. Protein: CASSQDFASGRAFTDTQYF. This sequence joins TRBV4-2 and TRBJ2-3; 12 positions agree with TRBD2. In germline, CDR1 is LGHNA, CDR2 YNFKEQ. The trim removed 0 bases at V and 2 bases at J, leaving 9 bases unmatched. This CDR3 region has 19 residues.

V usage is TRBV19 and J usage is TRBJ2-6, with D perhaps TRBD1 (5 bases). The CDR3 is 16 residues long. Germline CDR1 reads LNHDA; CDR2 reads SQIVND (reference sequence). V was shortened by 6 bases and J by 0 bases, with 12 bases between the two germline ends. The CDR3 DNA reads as TGTGCCAGTAGCCTGCCCCAGGGCTCTGGGGCCAACGTCCTGACTTTC. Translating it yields CASSLPQGSGANVLTF.

CDR3 sequence (DNA): TGTGCCAGCTCACCACCGGGACTAGCGGAGCCGAATACGCAGTATTTT. Amino acids: CASSPPGLAEPNTQYF. The genes are TRBV18 and TRBJ2-3, with 11 bases aligning to TRBD2. CDR1 and CDR2 from the germline V gene are KGHSH and LQKENI. The CDR3 runs to 16 residues. The V gene end was trimmed by 0 bases and the J gene end by 7 bases; junction bases not matched to a gene: 6.

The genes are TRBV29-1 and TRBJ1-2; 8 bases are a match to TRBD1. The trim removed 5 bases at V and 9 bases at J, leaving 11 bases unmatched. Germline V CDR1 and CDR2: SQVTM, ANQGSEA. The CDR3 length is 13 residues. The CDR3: CSVFPDRGIRYTF. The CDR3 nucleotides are TGCAGCGTTTTCCCCGACAGGGGCATTCGCTACACCTTC.

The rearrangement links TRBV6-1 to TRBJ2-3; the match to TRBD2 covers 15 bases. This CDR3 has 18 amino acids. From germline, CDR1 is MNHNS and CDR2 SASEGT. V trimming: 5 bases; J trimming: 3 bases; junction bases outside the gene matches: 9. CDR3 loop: CASSQGLAGGITTDTQYF. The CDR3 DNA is TGTGCCAGCAGTCAAGGACTAGCGGGAGGGATAACGACAGATACGCAGTATTTT.

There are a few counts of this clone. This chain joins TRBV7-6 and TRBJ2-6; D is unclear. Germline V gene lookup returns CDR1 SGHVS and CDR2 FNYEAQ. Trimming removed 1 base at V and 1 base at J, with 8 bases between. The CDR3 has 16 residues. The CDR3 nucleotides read TGTGCCAGCAGCTTAGTCCCCCTTTCTGGGGCCAACGTCCTGACTTTC. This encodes CASSLVPLSGANVLTF.

The CDR3 protein is CASSLGGREQFF. Here the CDR3 DNA reads TGTGCCAGCAGCTTAGGAGGGAGGGAGCAGTTCTTC. This chain uses TRBV7-3 with TRBJ2-1; D perhaps matches TRBD2 (6 bases). The CDR3 is 12 amino acids. Germline CDR1 and CDR2: SGHTA and FQGTGA. V was shortened by 2 bases and J by 10 bases, with 9 bases between the two germline ends.

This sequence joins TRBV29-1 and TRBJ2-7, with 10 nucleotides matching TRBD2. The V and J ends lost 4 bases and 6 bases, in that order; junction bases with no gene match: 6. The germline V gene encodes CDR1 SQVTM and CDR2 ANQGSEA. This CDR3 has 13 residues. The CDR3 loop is CSVGASGRSEQYF. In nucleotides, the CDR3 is TGCAGCGTTGGGGCTAGCGGGAGATCCGAGCAGTACTTC.

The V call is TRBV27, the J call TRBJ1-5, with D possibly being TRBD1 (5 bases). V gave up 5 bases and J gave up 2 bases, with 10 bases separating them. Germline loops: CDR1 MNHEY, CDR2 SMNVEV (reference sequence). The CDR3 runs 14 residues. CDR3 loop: CASSPWGGNQPQHF. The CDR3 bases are TGTGCCAGCAGTCCCTGGGGGGGCAATCAGCCCCAGCATTTT.

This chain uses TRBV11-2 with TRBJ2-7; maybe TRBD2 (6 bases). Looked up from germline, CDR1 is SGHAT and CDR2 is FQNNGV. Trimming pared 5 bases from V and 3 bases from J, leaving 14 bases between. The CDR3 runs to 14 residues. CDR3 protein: CASSGGVRYYEQYF. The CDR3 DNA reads TGTGCCAGCAGCGGAGGGGTAAGGTACTACGAGCAGTACTTC.

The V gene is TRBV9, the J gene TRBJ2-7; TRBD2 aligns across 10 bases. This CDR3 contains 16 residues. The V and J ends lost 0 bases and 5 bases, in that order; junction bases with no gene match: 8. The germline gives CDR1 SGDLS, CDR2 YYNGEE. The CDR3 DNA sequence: TGTGCCAGCAGCGTAGCCCCTGCGCTAGCGGGAGACGAGCAGTACTTC. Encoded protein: CASSVAPALAGDEQYF.

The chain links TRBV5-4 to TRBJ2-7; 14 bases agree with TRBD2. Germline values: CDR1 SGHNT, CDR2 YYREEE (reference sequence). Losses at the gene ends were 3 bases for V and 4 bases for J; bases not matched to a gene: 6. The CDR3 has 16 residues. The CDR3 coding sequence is TGTGCCAGCAGCTCCATGACTAGCGGGAGGGAATACGAGCAGTACTTC. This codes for CASSSMTSGREYEQYF.

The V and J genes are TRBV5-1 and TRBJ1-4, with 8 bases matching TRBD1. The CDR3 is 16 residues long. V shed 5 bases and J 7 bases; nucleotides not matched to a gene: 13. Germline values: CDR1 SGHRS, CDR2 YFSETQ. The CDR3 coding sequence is TGCGCCAGCAGTTCTGCAGAGAACAGGGGGAGTGAAAAACTGTTTTTT. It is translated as CASSSAENRGSEKLFF.

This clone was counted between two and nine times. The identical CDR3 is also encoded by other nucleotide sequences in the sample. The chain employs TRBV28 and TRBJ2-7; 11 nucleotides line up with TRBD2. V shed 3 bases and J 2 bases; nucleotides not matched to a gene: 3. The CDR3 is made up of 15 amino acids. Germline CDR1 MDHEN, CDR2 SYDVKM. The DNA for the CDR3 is TGTGCCAGCAGTTTGGGGACTAGCGGCCCCTACGAGCAGTACTTC. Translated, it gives CASSLGTSGPYEQYF.

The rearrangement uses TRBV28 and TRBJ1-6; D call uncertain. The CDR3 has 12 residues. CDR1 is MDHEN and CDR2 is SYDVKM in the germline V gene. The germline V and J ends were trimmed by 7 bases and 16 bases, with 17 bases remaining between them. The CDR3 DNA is TGTGCCAGCAATGAAGGAAGTTCTCGGCTCCACTTT. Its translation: CASNEGSSRLHF. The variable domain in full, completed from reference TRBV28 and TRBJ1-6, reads DVKVTQSSRYLVKRTGEKVFLECVQDMDHENMFWYRQDPGLGLRLIYFSYDVKMKEKGDIPEGYSVSREKKERFSLILESASTNQTSMYLCASNEGSSRLHFGNGTRLTVT.

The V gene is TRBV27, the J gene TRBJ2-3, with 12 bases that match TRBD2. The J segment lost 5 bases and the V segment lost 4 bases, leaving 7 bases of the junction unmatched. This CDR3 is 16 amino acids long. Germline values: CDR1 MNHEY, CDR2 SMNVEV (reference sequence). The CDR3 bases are TGTGCCAGCAGTTCCCCTAGCGGGAGGGCCAGAGATACGCAGTATTTT. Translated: CASSSPSGRARDTQYF.

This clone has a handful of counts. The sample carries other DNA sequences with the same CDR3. The CDR3 spells CASSYSRSTDTQYF. The CDR3 coding sequence is TGTGCCAGCAGTTACTCCAGGAGCACAGATACGCAGTATTTT. The rearrangement uses TRBV6-6 and TRBJ2-3, with D hard to call. Germline-derived CDR1 and CDR2 are MNHNY and SVGAGI (reference sequence). Trimming removed 0 bases at V and 0 bases at J, with 4 bases between. CDR3 length: 14 amino acids.

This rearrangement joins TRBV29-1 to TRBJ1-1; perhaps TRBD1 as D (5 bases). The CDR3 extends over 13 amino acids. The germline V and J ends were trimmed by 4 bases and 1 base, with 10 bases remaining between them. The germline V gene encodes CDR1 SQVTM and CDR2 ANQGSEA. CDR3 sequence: CSVVTGTNTEAFF. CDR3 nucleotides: TGCAGCGTTGTGACCGGGACGAACACTGAAGCTTTCTTT.

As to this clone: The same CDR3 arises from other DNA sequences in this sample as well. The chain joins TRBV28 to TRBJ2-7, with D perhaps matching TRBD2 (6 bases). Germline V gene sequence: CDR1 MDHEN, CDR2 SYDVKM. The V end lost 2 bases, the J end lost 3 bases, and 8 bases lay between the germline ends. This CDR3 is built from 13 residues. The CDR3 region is CASSLGGSYEQYF. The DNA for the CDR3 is TGTGCCAGCAGTTTAGGAGGGAGCTACGAGCAGTACTTC.

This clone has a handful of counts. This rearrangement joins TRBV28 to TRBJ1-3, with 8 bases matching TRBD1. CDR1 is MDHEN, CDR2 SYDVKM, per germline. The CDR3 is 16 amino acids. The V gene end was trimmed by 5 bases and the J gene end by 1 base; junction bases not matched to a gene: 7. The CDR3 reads CASSLRTGLSGNTIYF. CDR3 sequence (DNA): TGTGCCAGCAGTCTTAGGACAGGGTTGTCTGGAAACACCATATATTTT. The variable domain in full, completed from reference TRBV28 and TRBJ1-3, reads DVKVTQSSRYLVKRTGEKVFLECVQDMDHENMFWYRQDPGLGLRLIYFSYDVKMKEKGDIPEGYSVSREKKERFSLILESASTNQTSMYLCASSLRTGLSGNTIYFGEGSWLTVV.